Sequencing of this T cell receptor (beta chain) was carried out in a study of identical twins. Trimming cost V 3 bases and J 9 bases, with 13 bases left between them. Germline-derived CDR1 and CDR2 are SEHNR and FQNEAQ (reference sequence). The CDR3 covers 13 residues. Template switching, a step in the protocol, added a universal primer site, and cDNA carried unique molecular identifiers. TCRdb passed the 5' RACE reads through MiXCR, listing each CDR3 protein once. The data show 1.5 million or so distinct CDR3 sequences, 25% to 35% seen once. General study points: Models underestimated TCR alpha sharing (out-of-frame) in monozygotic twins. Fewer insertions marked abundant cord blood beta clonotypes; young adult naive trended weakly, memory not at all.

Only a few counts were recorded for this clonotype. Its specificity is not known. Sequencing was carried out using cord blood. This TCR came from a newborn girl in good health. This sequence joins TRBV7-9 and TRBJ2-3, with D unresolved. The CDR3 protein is CASSLGGEFTQYF. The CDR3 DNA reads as TGTGCCAGCAGCTTGGGCGGCGAATTCACGCAGTATTTT.